This TCR beta chain originates from a study of T-cell reconstitution after alpha-beta-depleted transplantation in children. General study points: Once a year had passed after transplant, T-cell counts and diversity came mostly from newly produced T cells. Certain patients had high TCRbeta diversity at day 60, and it came from recipient T cells and thymic progenitors that survived. In patients about two months after transplant, alpha-beta T cells reportedly arose from several hundred expanded graft clones.

For TCRbeta, the library was prepared with unique molecular identifiers. TCRdb passed the PCR reads through MiXCR, listing each CDR3 protein once. The sample lists some 290,000 distinct CDR3 sequences; more than 20% were seen once. From germline, CDR1 is SGHRS and CDR2 YFSETQ. Trimming pared 0 bases from V and 6 bases from J, leaving 4 bases between. The CDR3 runs to 12 residues. This clonotype was seen repeatedly, ten times or more. Its antigen is unknown. Source: PBMCs, mostly from graft donor cells, taken 180 days after TCRalphabeta/CD19-depleted stem cell transplant. The chain couples TRBV5-1 to TRBJ2-1, with D unresolved. The clonotype comes from a male patient aged 10-17 years who had a stem cell transplant for acute lymphoblastic leukemia, so the T cells may come from the graft donor. In DNA form, the CDR3 reads TGCGCCAGCAGCTTGGCGGCCAATGAGCAGTTCTTC. Amino acid sequence: CASSLAANEQFF.